The entry below gives a single T cell receptor (beta chain) sequence along with its context. The target antigen is unknown. Investigators reverse transcribed all isolated RNA, so they sequenced expressed TCRB transcripts. Assay used: immunoSEQ multiplex PCR; TCRdb lists only in-frame clones, some missing. Among about 280,000 clones listed, 14% to 15% were seen once. This CDR3 is built from 13 residues. In germline, CDR1 is SGDLS, CDR2 YYNGEE. The V and J ends lost 3 bases and 4 bases respectively, with 10 bases between them. The data were obtained in a study of beta chain features in type 1 diabetes. The study's findings and limits: In every one of the four CD4+ subsets, TCRB CDR3s were moderately but significantly shorter in Type 1 diabetes patients.

The J gene is TRBJ2-5, the V gene TRBV9; D perhaps matches TRBD2 (5 bases). The sequencing input was naive CD4+ T cells from blood. This TCR derives from a man aged 18 to 29 with type 1 diabetes. The CDR3 coding sequence is TGTGCCAGCAGCGAGCAAGGAGGAGAGACCCAGTACTTC. Encoded protein: CASSEQGGETQYF. Full variable domain (missing parts from reference TRBV9 and TRBJ2-5): DSGVTQTPKHLITATGQRVTLRCSPRSGDLSVYWYQQSLDQGLQFLIQYYNGEERAKGNILERFSAQQFPDLHSELNLSSLELGDSALYFCASSEQGGETQYFGPGTRLLVL.